These 32 T cell receptor beta chains were sequenced from one sample in a study of CD8 T cells in ankylosing spondylitis. Each CDR3 protein gets one entry after TCRdb re-called the 5' RACE reads with MiXCR. Of 200,000 to 300,000 distinct CDR3 sequences listed, 20% to 30% were seen once; the top ten hold more than 0.6%. Sequencing used blood, either unsorted or a sorted T cell fraction (not recorded which). These receptors were taken from a male donor with ankylosing spondylitis or in good health (not recorded which).

The rearrangement joins TRBV6-6 to TRBJ1-1; unclear D gene. Germline CDR1 MNHNY, CDR2 SVGAGI (reference sequence). The CDR3 totals 13 residues. V lost 6 bases and J lost 0, with 8 bases in between. CDR3 in DNA: TGTGCCAGCAGGATACAGCTGAACACTGAAGCTTTCTTT. This gives the protein CASRIQLNTEAFF.

This clonotype was seen repeatedly, ten times or more. V and J are TRBV15 and TRBJ2-7; TRBD1 is a possible D gene (5 bases). CDR1 is LNHNV, CDR2 YYDKDF, per germline (reference sequence). The CDR3 has 14 residues. Trimming removed 1 base at V and 3 bases at J, with 10 bases between. Here the CDR3 reads CATSRVDSIYEQYF. In DNA form, the CDR3 reads TGTGCCACCAGCAGAGTCGACAGTATCTACGAGCAGTACTTC.

The table lists this clonotype with a few counts. V usage is TRBV12-3 or TRBV12-4 and J usage is TRBJ1-6; 8 nucleotides agree with TRBD1. This CDR3 comprises 14 residues. V gave up 6 bases and J gave up 7 bases; unmatched junction bases: 5. The CDR3 coding sequence is TGTGCCAGCAGCAGACAGGGGTTAAATTCACCCCTCCACTTT. It yields the protein CASSRQGLNSPLHF.

The V gene is TRBV20-1, the J gene TRBJ2-1; 14 bases are a match to TRBD2. J gave up 10 bases and V 2 bases, and 4 bases lay outside the gene matches. Germline V gene lookup returns CDR1 DFQATT and CDR2 SNEGSKA (reference sequence). The CDR3 loop spans 14 amino acids. The CDR3: CSARPRTSGGEQFF. CDR3 DNA sequence: TGCAGTGCTAGACCTAGGACTAGCGGGGGGGAGCAGTTCTTC.

This clonotype appeared many times. This rearrangement joins TRBV4-2 to TRBJ2-3, with unresolved D. V lost 4 bases and J lost 2, with 16 bases in between. The germline CDR1 and CDR2 sequences are LGHNA and YNFKEQ. The CDR3 is made up of 16 amino acids. CDR3 sequence reads: CASSPTWLSITDTQYF. The CDR3 DNA follows: TGTGCCAGCAGCCCCACTTGGCTATCGATCACAGATACGCAGTATTTT.

This chain's CDR3 is CASSFLRDRNYEQYF. DNA for the CDR3: TGTGCCAGCAGTTTCCTGAGGGACAGGAACTACGAGCAGTACTTC. This rearrangement joins TRBV6-5 to TRBJ2-7, with 8 bases matching TRBD1. The J segment lost 3 bases and the V segment lost 4 bases, leaving 8 bases of the junction unmatched. Germline CDR1 MNHEY, CDR2 SVGAGI. The CDR3 has 15 residues.

This chain uses TRBV7-9 with TRBJ1-4, with D perhaps TRBD1 (6 bases). Germline CDR1 and CDR2: SEHNR and FQNEAQ (reference sequence). This CDR3 contains 15 residues. Trimming took 5 bases from V and 7 from J, leaving 17 bases between them. The DNA for the CDR3 is TGTGCCAGCAGCCCAACAGGGTTAAGGGGTGAAAAACTGTTTTTT. It encodes CASSPTGLRGEKLFF.

This clonotype was seen once. The rearrangement uses TRBV12-3 or TRBV12-4 and TRBJ2-1; the D is unclear. The germline V and J ends were trimmed by 0 bases and 4 bases, with 19 bases remaining between them. The CDR3 has 18 amino acids. CDR3 sequence: CASSLAPLRSSSYNEQFF. In nucleotides, the CDR3 is TGTGCCAGCAGTTTAGCGCCTCTTAGGAGCAGTTCATACAATGAGCAGTTCTTC.

This clonotype has only a few counts. V usage is TRBV12-3 or TRBV12-4 and J usage is TRBJ1-5, with D tentatively TRBD1 (6 bases). The CDR3 is 14 residues long. Trimming cost V 8 bases and J 0 bases, with 11 bases left between them. CDR3 in DNA: TGTGCCAGCCAGGACAGTTATAGCAATCAGCCCCAGCATTTT. Amino acid sequence: CASQDSYSNQPQHF.

The rearrangement joins TRBV20-1 to TRBJ2-5, with D perhaps TRBD1 or TRBD2 (6 bases each). The CDR3 extends over 14 amino acids. CDR1 and CDR2 (germline): DFQATT, SNEGSKA (reference sequence). The V end was cut by 6 bases, the J end by 5 bases, with 19 bases between. The CDR3 spells CSATPGAGRETQYF. The DNA for the CDR3 is TGCAGTGCAACCCCGGGGGCAGGCAGGGAGACCCAGTACTTC.

This clonotype was recorded a few times. The chain joins TRBV20-1 to TRBJ2-1; no clear D. CDR1 is DFQATT and CDR2 is SNEGSKA in the germline V gene (reference sequence). The CDR3 is made up of 12 amino acids. Trimming removed 1 base at V and 3 bases at J, with 4 bases between. CDR3 region: CSARGNYNEQFF. In DNA, the CDR3 is TGCAGTGCTAGAGGCAACTACAATGAGCAGTTCTTC.

This clonotype has at least ten counts. The V and J genes are TRBV20-1 and TRBJ2-3; D unclear. From germline, CDR1 is DFQATT and CDR2 SNEGSKA (reference sequence). The CDR3 extends over 11 amino acids. V lost 6 bases to trimming and J lost 2 bases, with 6 bases between them. Written as DNA, the CDR3 is TGCAGTGCCCTTTTCACAGATACGCAGTATTTT. This translates into CSALFTDTQYF.

This clonotype was detected ten times or more. The chain links TRBV29-1 to TRBJ2-7; D is uncertain. Germline CDR1 is SQVTM and CDR2 is ANQGSEA. V lost 4 bases and J lost 3, with 10 bases in between. This CDR3 region has 12 residues. CDR3 sequence: CSVAASSYEQYF. The CDR3 DNA follows: TGCAGCGTTGCGGCCTCAAGCTACGAGCAGTACTTC.

The V and J genes are TRBV6-1 and TRBJ2-3, with 7 bases fitting TRBD2. Germline lookup yields CDR1 MNHNS and CDR2 SASEGT. With V trimmed by 6 bases and J by 4 bases, 13 bases remained unmatched. The CDR3 runs 16 residues. The CDR3 region is CASRPSTSRGADTQYF. The CDR3 nucleotides are TGTGCCAGCAGGCCCTCGACTAGCCGTGGAGCAGATACGCAGTATTTT.

This clonotype was picked up a small number of times. The chain carries TRBV6-1 and TRBJ2-2; TRBD2 is a possible D gene (7 bases). Trimming cost V 6 bases and J 6 bases, with 17 bases left between them. CDR3 length: 15 residues. Germline CDR1 is MNHNS and CDR2 is SASEGT. The CDR3 nucleotides read TGTGCCAGCAGCAAGGGGACTACAGGGTCCGGGGAGCTGTTTTTT. It encodes CASSKGTTGSGELFF.

The chain carries TRBV14 and TRBJ2-7; the D is unclear. CDR1 and CDR2 (germline): SGHDN, FVKESK. CDR3 length: 12 amino acids. V was trimmed by 0 bases and J by 13 bases, leaving 13 bases between them. The CDR3 loop is CASSQDARWVYF. The CDR3 coding sequence is TGTGCCAGCAGCCAAGACGCTAGGTGGGTCTACTTC. The whole variable domain, filled in from reference TRBV14 and TRBJ2-7, reads EAGVTQFPSHSVIEKGQTVTLRCDPISGHDNLYWYRRVMGKEIKFLLHFVKESKQDESGMPNNRFLAERTGGTYSTLKVQPAELEDSGVYFCASSQDARWVYFGPGTRLTVT.

The rearrangement links TRBV18 to TRBJ1-2; D is perhaps TRBD1 (6 bases). The CDR3 has 14 residues. V was pared by 4 bases and J by 4 bases, with 13 bases between. Looked up from germline, CDR1 is KGHSH and CDR2 is LQKENI. The CDR3 is CASSREQGLYGYTF. The CDR3 nucleotides read TGTGCCAGCTCACGAGAACAGGGTCTCTATGGCTACACCTTC.

This clonotype has ten or more counts. V is TRBV29-1 and J is TRBJ2-5, with 9 nucleotides matching TRBD1. J gave up 2 bases and V 7 bases, and 5 bases lay outside the gene matches. The germline V gene has CDR1 SQVTM and CDR2 ANQGSEA. This CDR3 comprises 13 residues. CDR3 in amino acids: CSAPGTGQETQYF. The DNA of the CDR3 is TGCAGCGCCCCCGGGACAGGGCAAGAGACCCAGTACTTC.

The CDR3 DNA reads as TGTGCCAGCAGCCTAGCGGGGGCTTACACAGATACGCAGTATTTT. Its translation: CASSLAGAYTDTQYF. The chain joins TRBV3-1 to TRBJ2-3; 9 nucleotides match TRBD2. This CDR3 has 15 residues. Per germline, CDR1 LGHDT and CDR2 YNNKEL (reference sequence). With V trimmed by 4 bases and J by 2 bases, 4 bases remained unmatched.

V is TRBV12-3 or TRBV12-4 and J is TRBJ1-5; TRBD1 matches 8 bases. This CDR3 has 16 residues. Trimming took 4 bases from V and 0 from J; bases not matched to a gene: 5. CDR3 sequence (DNA): TGTGCCAGCAGTTCGATGACAGGGGTTAGCAATCAGCCCCAGCATTTT. Protein: CASSSMTGVSNQPQHF.

This clonotype has at least ten counts. The V call is TRBV6-1, the J call TRBJ1-6, with D perhaps matching TRBD1 (5 bases). The CDR3 length is 13 residues. From germline, CDR1 is MNHNS and CDR2 SASEGT. V was clipped by 6 bases and J by 10 bases, with 13 bases between them. CDR3 sequence reads: CASRRGVDSPLHF. CDR3 coding DNA: TGTGCCAGCAGAAGGGGCGTGGACTCACCCCTCCACTTT.

The sample holds a few counts of this clonotype. The J gene is TRBJ1-1, the V gene TRBV19; 7 bases are shared with TRBD1. From germline, CDR1 is LNHDA and CDR2 SQIVND (reference sequence). Germline trimming cut 6 bases from V and 0 bases from J; bases unmatched to any gene: 7. The CDR3 runs to 15 residues. The CDR3 region has the DNA TGTGCCAGTAGCCTCTTGGGACAGCTGAACACTGAAGCTTTCTTT. As protein: CASSLLGQLNTEAFF.

The V and J genes are TRBV12-3 or TRBV12-4 and TRBJ2-3; perhaps TRBD2 as D (5 bases). The length of the CDR3 is 14 residues. The ends were cut back, 7 bases at V and 1 base at J, with 12 bases in the middle. The CDR3 protein is CASTEVGGTDTQYF. As DNA, the CDR3 is TGTGCCAGCACAGAGGTGGGAGGCACAGATACGCAGTATTTT.

In this sample, this clonotype turned up many times. The V and J genes are TRBV27 and TRBJ2-1; D may correspond to TRBD1 or TRBD2 (5 bases each). CDR3 size: 13 residues. V was shortened by 3 bases and J by 12 bases, with 15 bases between the two germline ends. CDR1 and CDR2 (germline): MNHEY, SMNVEV (reference sequence). The CDR3 region has the DNA TGTGCCAGCAGTTTCCTTGGGGAGAGGGGGCAGTTCTTC. This encodes CASSFLGERGQFF.

This clonotype appeared a few times. The CDR3: CASRSGGGALETQYF. For the CDR3, the DNA is TGTGCCAGCCGCAGTGGCGGGGGGGCCTTGGAGACCCAGTACTTC. The rearrangement uses TRBV7-2 and TRBJ2-5; 9 bases align to TRBD2. The germline gives CDR1 SGHTA, CDR2 FQGNSA. The CDR3 runs to 15 residues. Trimming took 8 bases from V and 5 from J; bases not matched to a gene: 12.

This clonotype was found many times. The V call is TRBV3-1, the J call TRBJ2-7, with TRBD2 as a possible D gene (5 bases). Germline V gene lookup returns CDR1 LGHDT and CDR2 YNNKEL (reference sequence). The CDR3 consists of 14 residues. V was clipped by 7 bases and J by 4 bases, with 17 bases between them. The CDR3: CASTSLASGYEQYF. The CDR3, as DNA: TGTGCCAGCACCTCACTGGCGTCGGGGTACGAGCAGTACTTC.

This clonotype was seen more than once but under ten times. V usage is TRBV29-1 and J usage is TRBJ2-1, with 11 bases matching TRBD2. Per germline, CDR1 SQVTM and CDR2 ANQGSEA. Trimming removed 3 bases from V and 10 bases from J; junction bases left unmatched: 14. CDR3 size: 16 residues. The CDR3 DNA follows: TGCAGCGTTGACGGTGCGTTAGCGGGGGGGCCTCGGGAGCAGTTCTTC. This codes for CSVDGALAGGPREQFF.

This chain links TRBV20-1 with TRBJ2-1; 7 nucleotides match TRBD2. CDR3 length equals 14 residues. The V gene's germline CDR1 is DFQATT and CDR2 SNEGSKA (reference sequence). With 0 bases clipped from V and 2 bases from J, the junction kept 1 base outside the gene matches. In DNA form, the CDR3 reads TGCAGTGCTAGAGATGGGGGGGCCTACAATGAGCAGTTCTTC. It translates to CSARDGGAYNEQFF.

This clonotype was detected ten times or more. The rearrangement joins TRBV29-1 to TRBJ2-1; perhaps TRBD1 as D (7 bases). The germline CDR1 and CDR2 sequences are SQVTM and ANQGSEA. This CDR3 is built from 14 residues. With 8 bases removed from V and 2 bases from J, the gap between germline ends came to 16 bases. The CDR3 spells CSFKQGGPYNEQFF. CDR3 nucleotides: TGCAGCTTCAAGCAGGGGGGCCCCTACAATGAGCAGTTCTTC.

The gene calls are TRBV5-1 and TRBJ2-5, with 8 positions matching TRBD1. Trimming cost V 4 bases and J 5 bases; bases outside gene matches: 4. CDR1 is SGHRS, CDR2 YFSETQ, per germline. The CDR3 spans 13 residues. The CDR3 spells CASSPDRVETQYF. The CDR3 DNA is TGCGCCAGCAGCCCGGACAGGGTCGAGACCCAGTACTTC.

The chain links TRBV15 to TRBJ2-4; a weak D match, TRBD2 (5 bases). The CDR3 is 15 residues long. V dropped 0 bases and J dropped 8 bases, with 14 bases sitting between them. Germline V gene sequence: CDR1 LNHNV, CDR2 YYDKDF (reference sequence). Here the CDR3 reads CATSRDSLVGDIQYF. For the CDR3, the DNA is TGTGCCACCAGCAGAGATAGTCTAGTCGGGGACATTCAGTACTTC.

This clonotype was recorded many times. CDR3 in amino acids: CASKASGADTQYF. The CDR3 bases are TGTGCCAGCAAAGCTAGCGGGGCGGATACGCAGTATTTT. This sequence joins TRBV25-1 and TRBJ2-3; 9 bases map to TRBD2. Trimming removed 7 bases from V and 6 bases from J; junction bases left unmatched: 5. Germline lookup yields CDR1 MGHDK and CDR2 SYGVNS. The CDR3 extends over 13 amino acids.